This T cell receptor (beta chain) was profiled in a study of human T cells and chemical hapten exposure. Across the study: Patients received weekly diphenylcyclopropenone doses to the scalp throughout the approximately 25-week study.

Germline-derived CDR1 and CDR2 are SGHKS and YYEKEE (reference sequence). CDR3 length: 12 residues. V was clipped by 1 base and J by 9 bases, with 9 bases between them. The table lists this clonotype with many counts. Its antigen is unknown. Overall study findings and caveats: Relative to controls, expanded TCRs formed significantly more large CDR3 similarity clusters.

Attachment of unique molecular identifiers to individual cDNA molecules was performed in the library. TCRdb independently ran MiXCR on the RACE reads; one entry per CDR3 protein. The sample contains more than 55,000 distinct CDR3 sequences, roughly a tenth of which appear only once. The time point denotes: pre-sensitization, week 0. Treatment defined: therapeutic diphenylcyclopropenone sensitization with weekly scalp DPC. The sequence was collected from a middle-aged man with alopecia areata. Some clones in this sample may be carry-over from other donors' samples. The V call is TRBV5-5, the J call TRBJ2-3, with D perhaps TRBD1 (5 bases). Sequences were derived from whole blood, sampled in connection with sensitization to the hapten diphenylcyclopropenone (DPC). The CDR3 DNA follows: TGTGCCAGCAGCTTGCGCCAGGGCACGCAGTATTTT. The encoded protein is CASSLRQGTQYF.